Listed below are T cell receptor beta chains from one sample, sequenced in a study of long-term antiretroviral therapy in people with HIV. Assay: immunoSEQ multiplex PCR; the TCRdb copy retains only in-frame clones and omits some. The sample yields some 21,000 clones, around 87% seen once. This sample comprised unsorted PBMCs, obtained 0.2 years before starting antiretroviral therapy. Receptor source: a young man with HIV. Each CDR3 is given with its conserved first and last residue. The D gene is left open where the match is weak. Not every row has a clone size; where given, it reads once, few, many or a size class.

J gene	D gene	V gene	clone size	CDR3 DNA	CDR3 protein
TRBJ2-7	-	TRBV19	-	TGTGCCAGTAGTTTTACTCGGGGGCTACACTCGGGCTACGAGCAGTACTTC	CASSFTRGLHSGYEQYF
TRBJ2-7	-	TRBV27	-	TGTGCCAGCGGCCTCCGGGGAACCTACGAGCAGTACTTC	CASGLRGTYEQYF
TRBJ1-2	-	TRBV19	-	TGTGCCAGTAGTGTAGACAATCAGGGCTCCTATGGCTACACCTTC	CASSVDNQGSYGYTF
TRBJ1-2	-	TRBV14	-	TGTGCCAGCAGCCCGACAGCTAACTATGGCTACACCTTC	CASSPTANYGYTF
TRBJ1-1	-	TRBV5-1	-	TGCGCCAGCAGCTCTATAGGGATGAACACTGAAGCTTTCTTT	CASSSIGMNTEAFF
TRBJ2-7	-	TRBV7-9	-	TGTGCCAGCAGCTTAGGACCCCTAGAGCAGTACTTC	CASSLGPLEQYF
TRBJ1-2	-	TRBV6-1	-	TGTGCCAGCAGTCCCCAAGCAGGCATCTATGGCTACACCTTC	CASSPQAGIYGYTF
TRBJ1-1	-	TRBV9	once	TGTGCCAGCAGCGTGGAGTATGGCACTGAAGCTTTCTTT	CASSVEYGTEAFF
TRBJ2-7	-	TRBV6-6	-	TGTGCCAGCACCCGTGGGGGGGAGCAGTACTTC	CASTRGGEQYF
TRBJ1-1	TRBD1	TRBV13	-	TGTGCCAGCAGCTCTCTAGACAGGGGGCTCACTGAAGCTTTCTTT	CASSSLDRGLTEAFF
TRBJ1-1	-	TRBV10-2	-	TGCGCCAGTTTCATAGGGGATGTGGCTTTCTTT	CASFIGDVAFF
TRBJ2-3	-	TRBV9	-	TGTGCCAGCAGCGTAGCAGATACGCAGTATTTT	CASSVADTQYF
TRBJ1-1	-	TRBV27	-	TGTGCCAGCAGAGGGGTGAACACTGAAGCTTTCTTT	CASRGVNTEAFF
TRBJ2-2	-	TRBV4-3	-	TGCGCCAGCAGCCAAGCGGTCGGAGGGGATATGGACATCATCGGGGAGCTGTTTTTT	CASSQAVGGDMDIIGELFF
TRBJ1-2	TRBD1	TRBV4-2	-	TGTGCCAGCAGCCAACCTCGGACAGGGGGCGCGAGCTATGGCTACACCTTC	CASSQPRTGGASYGYTF
TRBJ2-1	TRBD2	TRBV25-1	-	TGTGCCAGCAGGACAGCGGGGGGTTACAATGAGCAGTTCTTC	CASRTAGGYNEQFF
TRBJ1-1	TRBD1	TRBV7-8	-	TGTGCCAGCCGGCAGACAGGGGAGAGTGGTGAAGCTTTCTTT	CASRQTGESGEAFF
TRBJ2-5	-	TRBV7-8	-	TGTGCCAGCAACCAGGAGGAGACCCAGTACTTC	CASNQEETQYF
TRBJ2-2	-	TRBV9	-	TGTGCCAGCAGTCCTTCGTCCCGAAGCCCCGGGGAGCTGTTTTTT	CASSPSSRSPGELFF
TRBJ1-5	-	TRBV6-6	-	TGTGCCAGCAGTTACGGAGGGGCGAGCAATCAGCCCCAGCATTTT	CASSYGGASNQPQHF
TRBJ1-4	-	TRBV18	-	TGTGCCAGCTCACCAGTAGGGAATGAAAAACTGTTTTTT	CASSPVGNEKLFF
TRBJ1-2	-	TRBV6-5	-	TGTGCCAGCAGTTACTCGATTTCAGGGGAGGGCTATGGCTACACCTTC	CASSYSISGEGYGYTF
TRBJ2-5	-	TRBV4-3	-	TGCGCCAGCAGCCAAGAGAGGGGGGGGACTACCCAAGAGACCCAGTACTTC	CASSQERGGTTQETQYF
TRBJ2-3	TRBD2	TRBV7-7	-	TGTGCTAGCAGCCCAGGGACTAGCGCCTCAGATACGCAGTATTTT	CASSPGTSASDTQYF
TRBJ2-2	-	TRBV18	-	TGTGCCAGCTCACCCCTGAGGGGAACAACCGGGGAGCTGTTTTTT	CASSPLRGTTGELFF
TRBJ2-5	-	TRBV7-9	-	TGTGCCAGCAGCATTTCGGGGTTGCGAGAGACCCAGTACTTC	CASSISGLRETQYF
TRBJ2-7	TRBD1	TRBV18	-	TGTGCCAGCTCACCTACCGGGACAGCCGAACTCCCCTACGAGCAGTACTTC	CASSPTGTAELPYEQYF
TRBJ2-3	-	TRBV5-3	-	TGTGCCACCCACCATACCTCCACAGATACGCAGTATTTT	CATHHTSTDTQYF
TRBJ2-1	TRBD2	TRBV6-1	-	TGTGCCAGCAGTGAACTAGCGGAGAACAATGAGCAGTTCTTC	CASSELAENNEQFF
TRBJ2-1	-	TRBV14	-	TGTGCCAGCTCTACTCGTGGGAATGAGCAGTTCTTC	CASSTRGNEQFF
TRBJ1-4	TRBD1	TRBV7-2	once	TGTGCCAGCAGCTCCGACAGGGTGCAGGATGAAAAACTGTTTTTT	CASSSDRVQDEKLFF
TRBJ2-1	-	TRBV21-1	medium-sized	TGTGCCAGCAGGGGGGGACTACCGTCCTACAATGAGCAGTTCTTC	CASRGGLPSYNEQFF
TRBJ2-4	-	TRBV15	-	TGTGCCACCAGCAGAGATTCGGGAGATTGGAACATTCAGTACTTC	CATSRDSGDWNIQYF
TRBJ1-1	-	TRBV5-6	-	TGTGCCAGCAGCTTCGAAAACAGTGGCACTGAAGCTTTCTTT	CASSFENSGTEAFF
TRBJ1-1	-	TRBV7-2	-	TGTGCCAGCAGCTTTGGGTGGGGGGTGAACACTGAAGCTTTCTTT	CASSFGWGVNTEAFF
TRBJ2-2	-	TRBV7-9	-	TGTGCCAGCAGCTTCCCTACGCGCGACACTGACACCGGGGAGCTGTTTTTT	CASSFPTRDTDTGELFF
TRBJ2-7	-	TRBV13	-	TGTGCCAGCAGCTTCTTCGACCGGGAAGAGCAGTACTTC	CASSFFDREEQYF
TRBJ1-1	-	TRBV27	-	TGTGCCAGCCCCTGGGAGAGGGCGGGGAACACTGAAGCTTTCTTT	CASPWERAGNTEAFF
TRBJ2-1	-	TRBV7-3	-	TGTGCCAGCAGCTTAAGAGATGAGGGGAATGAGCAGTTCTTC	CASSLRDEGNEQFF
TRBJ1-1	TRBD1	TRBV6-5	-	TGTGCCAGCAGTTCCGACAGGGTAGTCACTGAAGCTTTCTTT	CASSSDRVVTEAFF
TRBJ1-4	-	TRBV20-1	-	TGCAGTGCTTCAGCTAATGAAAAACTGTTTTTT	CSASANEKLFF
TRBJ2-5	-	TRBV5-1	once	TGCGCCAGCAGCCTGGAGGGGGTAGCGACTCAAGAGACCCAGTACTTC	CASSLEGVATQETQYF
TRBJ1-2	-	TRBV30	-	TGTGCCTGCCCCGGGCCCGGCCCTGGCTACACCTTC	CACPGPGPGYTF
TRBJ2-1	TRBD1	TRBV4-3	-	TGCGCCAGCAGCCTCGCCACCGGGACAGGGAAGTACAATGAGCAGTTCTTC	CASSLATGTGKYNEQFF
TRBJ2-7	-	TRBV30	-	TGTGCCTGGAGTGTAGGAAGAGGGGAGAAGTACGAGCAGTACTTC	CAWSVGRGEKYEQYF
TRBJ2-2	-	TRBV2	-	TGTGCCAGCACGGGCCTCCGCGTCACCGGGGAGCTGTTTTTT	CASTGLRVTGELFF
TRBJ2-1	-	TRBV9	few	TGTGCCAGCAGCGAGGGACTTTACAATGAGCAGTTCTTC	CASSEGLYNEQFF
TRBJ1-5	-	TRBV15	-	TGTGCCACCAGCAGAGAGACGACTTATCAGCCCCAGCATTTT	CATSRETTYQPQHF
TRBJ2-1	-	TRBV15	-	TGTGCCACCAGCAGAGATTCAGGCCTCTACAATGAGCAGTTCTTC	CATSRDSGLYNEQFF